A few counts support the clone carrying this TCR beta chain. The antigen is not known. The length of the CDR3 is 17 residues. CDR1 and CDR2 from the germline V gene are MGHRA and YSYEKL. V dropped 3 bases and J dropped 0 bases, with 15 bases sitting between them. With 60 Vbeta and 13 Jbeta primers, the PCR was carried out. Assay used: immunoSEQ multiplex PCR; TCRdb lists only in-frame clones, some missing. The sample records about 130,000 clones, more than 8% being singletons. This sample stems from a study of cytomegalovirus exposure and HLA in healthy donors. The study's findings and limits: With further analysis later on, most CMV-associated TCR beta chains appeared HLA-restricted. A later analysis, which compared TCR beta chains of equal frequency, found the HLA-associated ones more clonally expanded. As immune exposure information, only CMV serostatus was available. The listing of 150 to 200 TCR beta chains classed them as cytomegalovirus-associated.

Sequencing input: PBMCs. J is TRBJ1-3 and V is TRBV4-1, with D perhaps matching TRBD1 (6 bases). The receptor's source is a middle-aged man in good health and CMV-seronegative. CDR3 in DNA: TGCGCCAGCAGCCAGGGAAACACAGGGATCTCTGGAAACACCATATATTTT. It encodes CASSQGNTGISGNTIYF.